This TCR beta chain was identified in a study of T cell repertoires in cytomegalovirus infection (dated by TCRdb to about 2019). A note on the overall study: The HLA type of each donor mattered for the analysis, because public TCR beta signatures pointed to carriage of CMV infection along with the matching HLA type. Broader findings and caveats from the paper: In both this cohort and an independent roughly 350-donor cohort, the cumulative frequency of public TCR beta family members distinguished carriers of CMV infection plus the relevant HLA type. The ex vivo response was dominated by HLA-C-restricted CMV-specific TCR beta clonotypes, which also provided the single most frequent clonotype in two of eight donors.

Instrument used: Illumina HiSeq 1500. TCRdb ran its own pipeline on the public reads, namely fastp trimming at Q25 and MiXCR clone calling, and kept in-frame beta chains. Rows with one shared CDR3 protein collapse into an entry with the most common genes and DNA. Across this sample there are 400,000 or so distinct CDR3 sequences, with approximately 18% seen only once. 7.5% to 9% of the sample is in the top ten clones. Its CDR3 holds 18 amino acids, cysteine through phenylalanine. Just the 54-base CDR3 DNA is kept, in frame starting at base 1. CDR1 is given as SGHNT and CDR2 as YYREEE, both from the germline V gene (reference sequence). The V end loses 0 bases and the J end loses 1 base, and a stretch of 17 bases separates them. This clonotype was recorded a few times. The clone's antigen remains unknown. Base qualities are missing; no much larger clone stands one base away.

The sequenced sample was PBMCs. The receptor chain draws on TRBV5-4 and TRBJ2-1, and the D gene may be TRBD2, 6 bases matching. The receptor comes from a human donor in good health (CMV status not recorded). Some clones in this sample may be carry-over from other donors' samples. The CDR3: CASSLAEAGRGSYNEQFF. The nucleotide sequence reads as follows: TGTGCCAGCAGCTTGGCCGAGGCGGGACGAGGGTCCTACAATGAGCAGTTCTTC. With all but the CDR3 taken from the reference TRBV5-4 and TRBJ2-1 genes, the full variable domain is: ETGVTQSPTHLIKTRGQQVTLRCSSQSGHNTVSWYQQALGQGPQFIFQYYREEENGRGNFPPRFSGLQFPNYSSELNVNALELDDSALYLCASSLAEAGRGSYNEQFFGPGTRLTVL.